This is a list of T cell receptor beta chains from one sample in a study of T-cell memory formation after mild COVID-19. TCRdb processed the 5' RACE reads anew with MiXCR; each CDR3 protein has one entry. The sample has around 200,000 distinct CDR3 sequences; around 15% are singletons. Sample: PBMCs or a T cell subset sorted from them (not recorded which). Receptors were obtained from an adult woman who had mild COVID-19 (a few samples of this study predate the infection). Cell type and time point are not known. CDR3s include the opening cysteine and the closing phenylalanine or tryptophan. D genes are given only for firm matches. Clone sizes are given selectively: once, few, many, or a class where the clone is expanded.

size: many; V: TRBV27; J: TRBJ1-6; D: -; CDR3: CASSSRTAANSPLHF; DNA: TGTGCCAGCAGTTCTCGGACAGCGGCTAATTCACCCCTCCACTTT
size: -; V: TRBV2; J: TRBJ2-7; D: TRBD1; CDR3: CASSETGNSSYEQYF; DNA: TGTGCCAGCAGTGAGACAGGGAACAGCTCCTACGAGCAGTACTTC
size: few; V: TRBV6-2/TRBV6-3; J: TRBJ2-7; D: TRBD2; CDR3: CASGDGLAGRSGYEQYF; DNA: TGTGCCAGCGGCGACGGACTAGCGGGACGTAGTGGTTACGAGCAGTACTTC
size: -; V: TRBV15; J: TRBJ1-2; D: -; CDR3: CATSRDKGGYGYTF; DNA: TGTGCCACCAGCAGAGATAAGGGGGGCTATGGCTACACCTTC
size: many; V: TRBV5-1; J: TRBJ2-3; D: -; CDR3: CASFMDFSPGNTQYF; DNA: TGCGCCAGCTTCATGGACTTTTCTCCGGGGAATACGCAGTATTTT
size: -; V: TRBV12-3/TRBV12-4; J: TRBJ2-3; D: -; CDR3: CASRPDPGGLADSSTDTQYF; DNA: TGTGCCAGCAGGCCTGATCCGGGGGGCTTAGCGGATTCTAGCACAGATACGCAGTATTTT
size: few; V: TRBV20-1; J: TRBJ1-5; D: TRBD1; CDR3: CSARVDRGARGNQPQHF; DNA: TGCAGTGCTAGAGTGGACAGGGGCGCGAGGGGCAATCAGCCCCAGCATTTT
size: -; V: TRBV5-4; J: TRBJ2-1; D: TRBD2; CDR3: CASSLVASTSGDNEQFF; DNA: TGTGCCAGCAGCTTAGTGGCGTCAACTAGCGGGGACAATGAGCAGTTCTTC
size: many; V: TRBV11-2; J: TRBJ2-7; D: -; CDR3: CASSSRAPGTFGYPSYEQYF; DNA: TGTGCCAGCAGCTCTAGGGCGCCTGGGACCTTTGGTTACCCCTCCTACGAGCAGTACTTC
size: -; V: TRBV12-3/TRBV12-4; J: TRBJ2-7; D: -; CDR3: CASSPGGSGPPYEQYF; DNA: TGTGCCAGCAGTCCTGGAGGGAGCGGGCCTCCCTACGAGCAGTACTTC
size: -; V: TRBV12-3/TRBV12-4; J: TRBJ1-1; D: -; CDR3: CASSLGLANTEAFF; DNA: TGTGCCAGCAGTTTAGGGTTGGCGAACACTGAAGCTTTCTTT
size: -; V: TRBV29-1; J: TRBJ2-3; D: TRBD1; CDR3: CSIRQGISTDTQYF; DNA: TGCAGCATTCGACAGGGGATTTCCACAGATACGCAGTATTTT
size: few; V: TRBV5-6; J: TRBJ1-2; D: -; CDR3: CASSSGLYGYTF; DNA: TGTGCCAGCAGCTCGGGCCTCTATGGCTACACCTTC
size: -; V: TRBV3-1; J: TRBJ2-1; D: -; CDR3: CASSYTGGVEQFF; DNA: TGTGCCAGCAGTTACACCGGAGGGGTTGAGCAGTTCTTC
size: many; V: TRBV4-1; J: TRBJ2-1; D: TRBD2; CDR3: CASSQALAGGPDEQFF; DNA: TGCGCCAGCAGCCAAGCTCTAGCGGGGGGGCCTGATGAGCAGTTCTTC
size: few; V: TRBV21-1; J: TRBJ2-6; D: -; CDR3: CASSKALRDPPSGANVLTF; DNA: TGTGCCAGCAGCAAAGCGCTCAGGGATCCCCCCTCTGGGGCCAACGTCCTGACTTTC
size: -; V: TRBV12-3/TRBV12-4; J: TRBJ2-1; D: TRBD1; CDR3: CASRPKGAGGDEQFF; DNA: TGTGCCAGCAGACCAAAAGGTGCAGGGGGTGATGAGCAGTTCTTC
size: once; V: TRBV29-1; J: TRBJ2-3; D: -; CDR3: CSVETGPQYF; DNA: TGCAGCGTTGAAACGGGTCCGCAGTATTTT
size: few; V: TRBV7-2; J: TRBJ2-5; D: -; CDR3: CASSPNGPVETQYF; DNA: TGTGCCAGCAGTCCCAATGGGCCGGTGGAGACCCAGTACTTC
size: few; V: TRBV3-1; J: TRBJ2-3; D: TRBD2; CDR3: CASSHRRTSGTVVPDTQYF; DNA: TGTGCCAGCAGCCACCGGAGGACTAGCGGGACCGTTGTACCCGATACGCAGTATTTT
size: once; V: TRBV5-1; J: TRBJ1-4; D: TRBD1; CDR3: CASSEQTGGNEKLFF; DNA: TGCGCCAGCAGCGAGCAGACAGGGGGGAATGAAAAACTGTTTTTT
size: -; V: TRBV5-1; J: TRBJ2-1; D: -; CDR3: CASSTDLTSYNEQFF; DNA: TGCGCCAGCAGTACCGACCTTACTTCCTACAATGAGCAGTTCTTC